Each of the 31 T cell receptor beta chains below was sequenced from the same sample in a study of identical twins. A single record per CDR3 protein comes from TCRdb applying MiXCR to the 5' RACE reads. The data show about 890,000 distinct CDR3 sequences, 9% to 15% seen once. The same data also contributed to another study, on yellow fever vaccine responses in identical twins.

The sample consisted of PBMCs. The receptors originated from a woman aged 18-29 years in good health.

This clonotype was detected a few times. The chain combines TRBV12-3 or TRBV12-4 with TRBJ1-6; D is possibly TRBD1 (6 bases). The V gene lost 5 bases and the J gene lost 5 bases, with 13 bases spanning the gap. The CDR3 contains 15 residues. The chain's CDR3 is CASSGGAGHNSPLHF. For the CDR3, the DNA is TGTGCCAGCAGTGGGGGGGCAGGACATAATTCACCCCTCCACTTT.

This clonotype was found many times. The chain combines TRBV12-3 or TRBV12-4 with TRBJ1-5, with D uncertain. Trimming shortened V by 1 base and J by 3 bases, and 4 bases separated the two germline ends. The CDR3 loop spans 13 amino acids. The CDR3 region is CASSLGLNQPQHF. CDR3 DNA sequence: TGTGCCAGCAGTTTAGGTCTCAATCAGCCCCAGCATTTT.

The chain carries TRBV25-1 and TRBJ2-1; D perhaps matches TRBD2 (5 bases). Germline CDR1 is MGHDK and CDR2 is SYGVNS. The CDR3 sequence is 14 residues long. V was cut by 3 bases and J by 10 bases, with 16 bases left in between. The CDR3 nucleotides read TGTGCCAGCAGTGACAGCACTAGAACTTACGAGCAGTTCTTC. It translates to CASSDSTRTYEQFF.

In this sample, this clonotype turned up many times. The J gene is TRBJ2-5, the V gene TRBV7-7; D unresolved. The germline gives CDR1 SSHAT, CDR2 FNYEAQ (reference sequence). This CDR3 is 13 amino acids long. Trimming cost V 2 bases and J 5 bases, with 9 bases left between them. CDR3 in amino acids: CASSLRVEETQYF. CDR3 coding DNA: TGTGCCAGCAGCTTAAGGGTCGAGGAGACCCAGTACTTC.

The chain employs TRBV28 and TRBJ2-7, with 7 bases fitting TRBD2. The CDR3 is 14 residues long. Germline trimming cut 3 bases from V and 3 bases from J; bases unmatched to any gene: 5. Germline V gene sequence: CDR1 MDHEN, CDR2 SYDVKM. In DNA form, the CDR3 reads TGTGCCAGCAGTTTCAGAGGGAGGGTCTACGAGCAGTACTTC. This sequence encodes CASSFRGRVYEQYF.

This clonotype was counted only a few times. This chain joins TRBV28 and TRBJ2-7; 7 nucleotides agree with TRBD1. The V segment lost 5 bases and the J segment 0 bases; nucleotides outside the gene matches: 7. Germline CDR1 reads MDHEN; CDR2 reads SYDVKM. CDR3 length equals 15 residues. CDR3 in amino acids: CASSPGTASSYEQYF. The DNA for the CDR3 is TGTGCCAGCAGTCCCGGGACAGCGAGCTCCTACGAGCAGTACTTC.

V and J are TRBV7-9 and TRBJ2-7; 9 nucleotides line up with TRBD1. The CDR3 has 17 amino acids. Unmatched junction bases numbered 9, after V lost 1 base and J lost 2 bases. CDR1 is SEHNR, CDR2 FQNEAQ, per germline (reference sequence). CDR3 sequence (DNA): TGTGCCAGCAGCTTAGTAGGGGGGACAGGGAGTCCCTACGAGCAGTACTTC. This translates into CASSLVGGTGSPYEQYF.

V is TRBV28 and J is TRBJ2-1; D perhaps matches TRBD2 (6 bases). CDR1 is MDHEN and CDR2 is SYDVKM in the germline V gene. This CDR3 is 16 amino acids long. V was cut by 2 bases and J by 3 bases, with 14 bases left in between. This chain's CDR3 is CASSLIGSGSYNEQFF. Written as DNA, the CDR3 is TGTGCCAGCAGTTTAATTGGTAGCGGAAGCTACAATGAGCAGTTCTTC.

This clonotype was detected a few times. The chain carries TRBV12-3 or TRBV12-4 and TRBJ2-2; D unresolved. Trimming cost V 8 bases and J 5 bases, with 12 bases left between them. The CDR3 is 13 residues long. The CDR3 sequence: CASLLGWTGELFF. In nucleotides, the CDR3 is TGTGCCAGCCTGTTGGGGTGGACCGGGGAGCTGTTTTTT.

This clonotype has a count of ten or more. The chain has TRBV5-1 and TRBJ2-3; 13 bases are shared with TRBD2. The length of the CDR3 is 15 residues. The V gene end was trimmed by 4 bases and the J gene end by 5 bases; junction bases not matched to a gene: 4. Germline V gene sequence: CDR1 SGHRS, CDR2 YFSETQ. The chain's CDR3 is CASSIGLAGVDTQYF. The DNA for the CDR3 is TGCGCCAGCAGCATCGGACTAGCGGGGGTAGATACGCAGTATTTT.

This clonotype was observed a handful of times. The chain couples TRBV29-1 to TRBJ1-1, with 7 bases identical to TRBD1. With V trimmed by 6 bases and J by 2 bases, 6 bases remained unmatched. Germline lookup yields CDR1 SQVTM and CDR2 ANQGSEA. The CDR3 consists of 13 residues. CDR3 nucleotide sequence: TGCAGCGTCCCCGGGACAGAAAACACTGAAGCTTTCTTT. It specifies CSVPGTENTEAFF.

The V gene is TRBV11-2, the J gene TRBJ2-7; maybe TRBD2 (6 bases). The CDR3 runs to 18 residues. V was trimmed by 2 bases and J by 0 bases, leaving 20 bases between them. Per germline, CDR1 SGHAT and CDR2 FQNNGV. CDR3 loop: CASSLFLVVFGSSYEQYF. In nucleotides, the CDR3 is TGTGCCAGCAGCTTATTCTTGGTGGTTTTCGGGAGCTCCTACGAGCAGTACTTC.

This chain joins TRBV29-1 and TRBJ2-2; TRBD2 agrees at 7 bases. The V and J ends lost 5 bases and 4 bases, in that order; junction bases with no gene match: 4. Germline loops: CDR1 SQVTM, CDR2 ANQGSEA. The CDR3 sequence is 13 residues long. The CDR3 region is CSVWGGGTGELFF. The CDR3 DNA reads TGCAGCGTTTGGGGGGGGGGCACCGGGGAGCTGTTTTTT.

This clonotype turned up a few times. This rearrangement joins TRBV15 to TRBJ2-2, with no clear D. Germline loops: CDR1 LNHNV, CDR2 YYDKDF (reference sequence). The CDR3 has 15 residues. Trimming cost V 0 bases and J 3 bases, with 8 bases left between them. In nucleotides, the CDR3 is TGTGCCACCAGCAGAGAAGGTGTTTACACCGGGGAGCTGTTTTTT. Amino acid sequence: CATSREGVYTGELFF.

This clonotype was recorded a few times. The rearrangement joins TRBV10-3 to TRBJ2-3; a possible D gene is TRBD1 (8 bases). Trimming cost V 5 bases and J 3 bases, with 12 bases left between them. In germline, CDR1 is ENHRY, CDR2 SYGVKD. The CDR3 is made up of 14 amino acids. As DNA, the CDR3 is TGTGCCATCAGTAAACAGGGGGGGACAGATACGCAGTATTTT. It yields the protein CAISKQGGTDTQYF.

The chain links TRBV12-3 or TRBV12-4 to TRBJ2-5; 15 nucleotides align to TRBD2. The CDR3 sequence is 16 residues long. V shed 7 bases, J shed 5 bases, and the junction held 8 bases outside the gene matches. The CDR3 region is CASTEGLAGGVETQYF. The CDR3 DNA reads as TGTGCCAGCACAGAGGGACTAGCGGGAGGAGTCGAGACCCAGTACTTC.

The V call is TRBV5-1, the J call TRBJ1-1; possibly TRBD1 for D (6 bases). Trimming removed 4 bases from V and 10 bases from J, with 23 bases in between. From germline, CDR1 is SGHRS and CDR2 YFSETQ. The CDR3 contains 15 residues. Written as DNA, the CDR3 is TGCGCCAGCAGCATCAGACCGGGTCAACTCAGGGGAGCTTTCTTT. Translation gives CASSIRPGQLRGAFF.

Only a few counts were recorded for this clonotype. The gene calls are TRBV10-2 and TRBJ2-5, with TRBD2 identical over 8 bases. Trimming removed 5 bases from V and 5 bases from J; junction bases left unmatched: 7. CDR3 length: 14 residues. Germline V gene data show CDR1 as WSHSY and CDR2 as SAAADI. CDR3: CASSPGLAVETQYF. DNA of the CDR3: TGCGCCAGCAGTCCCGGACTAGCTGTGGAGACCCAGTACTTC.

This chain connects TRBV6-5 to TRBJ1-3; D remains ambiguous. Between the trimmed V and J ends, which lost 2 bases and 4 bases, there was a span of 6 bases. CDR3 size: 13 residues. Germline CDR1 is MNHEY and CDR2 is SVGAGI. CDR3 coding DNA: TGTGCCAGCAGTTACCGCGGGGGAAACACCATATATTTT. It yields the protein CASSYRGGNTIYF.

V gene TRBV18 combines with J gene TRBJ1-5, with D perhaps TRBD1 (6 bases). The CDR3 is made up of 15 amino acids. Germline V CDR1 and CDR2: KGHSH, LQKENI. V was trimmed by 4 bases and J by 3 bases, leaving 13 bases between them. CDR3 nucleotides: TGTGCCAGCTCACTAGTGACAGGCCCCAATCAGCCCCAGCATTTT. Translating it yields CASSLVTGPNQPQHF.

This clonotype was observed a few times. J is TRBJ2-5 and V is TRBV18; 14 positions match TRBD2. This CDR3 contains 19 residues. Germline V lookup: CDR1 KGHSH, CDR2 LQKENI. V gave up 3 bases and J gave up 2 bases; unmatched junction bases: 11. Here the CDR3 reads CASSPPPGLAGVVQETQYF. DNA for the CDR3: TGTGCCAGCTCACCTCCCCCGGGACTAGCGGGGGTAGTACAAGAGACCCAGTACTTC.

This clonotype has a handful of counts. V and J are TRBV2 and TRBJ2-4; no reliable D call. Germline V CDR1 and CDR2: SNHLY, FYNNEI. The CDR3 is 11 amino acids. The CDR3 DNA sequence: TGTGGGTACCTAGCCAAAAACATTCAGTACTTC. Its translation is CGYLAKNIQYF.

This clonotype showed up just a few times. The V and J genes are TRBV15 and TRBJ1-3; 7 bases match TRBD1. This CDR3 region has 17 residues. The V segment lost 0 bases and the J segment 1 base; nucleotides outside the gene matches: 6. Per the germline V gene, CDR1 is LNHNV and CDR2 is YYDKDF (reference sequence). The CDR3 loop reads CATSREQGSISGNTIYF. DNA for the CDR3: TGTGCCACCAGCAGAGAACAGGGGAGTATTTCTGGAAACACCATATATTTT. The full variable domain, its missing parts supplied by reference TRBV15 and TRBJ1-3, is DAMVIQNPRYQVTQFGKPVTLSCSQTLNHNVMYWYQQKSSQAPKLLFHYYDKDFNNEADTPDNFQSRRPNTSFCFLDIRSPGLGDTAMYLCATSREQGSISGNTIYFGEGSWLTVV.

This clonotype was seen only a few times. The chain is built from TRBV25-1 and TRBJ2-1; a possible D gene is TRBD1 (5 bases). Germline V gene lookup returns CDR1 MGHDK and CDR2 SYGVNS. Deletions cut 3 bases from V and 10 bases from J, with 19 bases between. The CDR3 contains 15 residues. The CDR3 loop is CASSDPKGLTKEQFF. Written as DNA, the CDR3 is TGTGCCAGCAGTGACCCCAAGGGGTTGACAAAAGAGCAGTTCTTC.

The chain couples TRBV7-2 to TRBJ2-2, with a possible D match to TRBD2 (6 bases). The V gene's germline CDR1 is SGHTA and CDR2 FQGNSA. The CDR3 totals 16 residues. V was clipped by 6 bases and J by 4 bases, with 18 bases between them. CDR3 sequence (DNA): TGTGCCAGCAGATTACAAGGCGGGGCCAGCACCGGGGAGCTGTTTTTT. It specifies CASRLQGGASTGELFF.

In regard to this clonotype: One end of the junction is discordant with germline, which a read error may explain. The V call is TRBV9, the J call TRBJ1-2, with D possibly matching TRBD1 (5 bases). The CDR3 is 8 amino acids. CDR1 is SGDLS and CDR2 is YYNGEE in the germline V gene. For the CDR3, the DNA is TGTGCCAGCAGCCCTCAGGGCTTC. It is translated as CASSPQGF.

In this sample, this clonotype turned up a few times. The CDR3 loop is CASSLEVGGAKDTQYF. CDR3 bases: TGTGCCAGCAGCTTAGAGGTCGGGGGGGCCAAAGATACGCAGTATTTT. The genes are TRBV7-9 and TRBJ2-3, with 8 bases that match TRBD2. Germline CDR1 is SEHNR and CDR2 is FQNEAQ (reference sequence). The CDR3 extends over 16 amino acids. The V gene end was trimmed by 1 base and the J gene end by 5 bases; junction bases not matched to a gene: 8.

The rearrangement joins TRBV7-8 to TRBJ2-7; the match to TRBD2 covers 9 bases. The CDR3 covers 18 residues. The V segment lost 1 base and the J segment 2 bases; nucleotides outside the gene matches: 12. The germline gives CDR1 SGHVS, CDR2 FQNEAQ. The CDR3 reads CASSLGAATSGLPYEQYF. The CDR3 DNA is TGTGCCAGCAGCTTAGGGGCGGCGACTAGCGGCCTGCCCTACGAGCAGTACTTC.

This chain joins TRBV10-3 and TRBJ1-6; no clear D gene. Trimming took off 3 bases at V and 0 bases at J, with 12 bases between the two ends. The CDR3 is 17 amino acids. Germline V lookup: CDR1 ENHRY, CDR2 SYGVKD. The CDR3: CAISDEQLSSYNSPLHF. Here the CDR3 DNA reads TGTGCCATCAGTGACGAACAGCTTAGCTCCTATAATTCACCCCTCCACTTT.

The chain uses TRBV12-3 or TRBV12-4 and TRBJ2-2; D is ambiguous. The CDR3 has 14 amino acids. Trimming pared 5 bases from V and 7 bases from J, leaving 14 bases between. CDR3 sequence: CASSPVTPSGELFF. CDR3 DNA sequence: TGTGCCAGCAGTCCAGTGACCCCTAGCGGGGAGCTGTTTTTT.

The chain links TRBV12-3 or TRBV12-4 to TRBJ2-3; 8 positions match TRBD2. The CDR3 length is 13 residues. The V gene end was trimmed by 3 bases and the J gene end by 7 bases; junction bases not matched to a gene: 3. The CDR3 nucleotides are TGTGCCAGCAGTTTCCAGCGGGGGAATACGCAGTATTTT. Translation gives CASSFQRGNTQYF.